This T cell receptor (beta chain) was sequenced for a study of blood T cells in healthy people across ages. Next came a second PCR, run for about 6 to 12 cycles, which used a sample-barcoded 5' primer along with a J-beta primer mix. TCRdb reprocessed the 5' RACE reads with MiXCR, giving one entry per CDR3 protein. This repertoire shows approximately 960,000 distinct CDR3 sequences, approximately 32% found once; its top ten account for 9.5% to 13%. CDR1 is LNHNV and CDR2 is YYDKDF in the germline V gene (reference sequence). There are 13 residues in the CDR3. Study outcomes and limitations: Percentage of naive T cells showed a strong correlation with TCR beta diversity.

This clonotype was seen only a few times. Its specificity is not known. With a much larger clone just one base away, this may be a read error. These same data were also listed under a study on T cells of mothers and their children. As that study records: The donor cohort consisted of a few healthy Caucasian mothers and their six children. Slightly higher overlap, not significant, was seen in related mother-child pairs than in unrelated pairs.

The receptor comes from a middle-aged woman in good health. V is TRBV15 and J is TRBJ2-5, with D maybe TRBD2 (5 bases). The material sequenced was blood. The CDR3 is CATSKAGKETRYF. The CDR3 bases are TGTGCCACCAGCAAGGCCGGGAAAGAGACCCGGTACTTC.